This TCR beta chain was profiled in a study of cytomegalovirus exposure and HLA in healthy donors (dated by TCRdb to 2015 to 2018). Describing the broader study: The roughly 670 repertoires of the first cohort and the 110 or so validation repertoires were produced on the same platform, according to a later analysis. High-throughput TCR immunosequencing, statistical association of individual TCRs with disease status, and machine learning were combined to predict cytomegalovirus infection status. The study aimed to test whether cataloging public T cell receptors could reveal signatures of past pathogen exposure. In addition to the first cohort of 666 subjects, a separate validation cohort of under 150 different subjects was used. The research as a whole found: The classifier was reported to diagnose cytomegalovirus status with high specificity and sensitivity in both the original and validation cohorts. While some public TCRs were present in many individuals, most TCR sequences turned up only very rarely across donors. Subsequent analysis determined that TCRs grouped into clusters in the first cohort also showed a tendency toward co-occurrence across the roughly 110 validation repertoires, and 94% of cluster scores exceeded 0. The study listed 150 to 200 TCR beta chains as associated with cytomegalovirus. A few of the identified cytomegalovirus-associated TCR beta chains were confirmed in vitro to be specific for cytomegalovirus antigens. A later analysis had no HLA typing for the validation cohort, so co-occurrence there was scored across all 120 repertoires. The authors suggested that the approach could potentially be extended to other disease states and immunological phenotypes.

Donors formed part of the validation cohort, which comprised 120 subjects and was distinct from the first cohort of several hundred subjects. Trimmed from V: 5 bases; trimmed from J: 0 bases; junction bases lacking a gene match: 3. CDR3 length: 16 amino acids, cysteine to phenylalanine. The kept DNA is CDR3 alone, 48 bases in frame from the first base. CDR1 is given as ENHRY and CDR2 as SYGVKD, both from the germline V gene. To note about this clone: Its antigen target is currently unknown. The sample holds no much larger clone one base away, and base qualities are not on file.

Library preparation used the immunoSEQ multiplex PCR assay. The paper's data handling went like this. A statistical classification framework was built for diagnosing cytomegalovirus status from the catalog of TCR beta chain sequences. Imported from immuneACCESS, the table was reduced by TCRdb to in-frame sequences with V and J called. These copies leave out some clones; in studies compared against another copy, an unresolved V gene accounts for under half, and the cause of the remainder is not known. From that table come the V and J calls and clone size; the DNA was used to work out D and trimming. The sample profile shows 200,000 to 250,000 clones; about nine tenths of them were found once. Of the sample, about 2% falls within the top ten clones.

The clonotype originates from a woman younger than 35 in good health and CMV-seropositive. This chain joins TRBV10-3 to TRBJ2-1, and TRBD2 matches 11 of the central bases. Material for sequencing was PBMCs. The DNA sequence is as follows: TGTGCCATCAGTCATGGGACTAGCGGCTCCTACAATGAGCAGTTCTTC. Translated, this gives CAISHGTSGSYNEQFF.